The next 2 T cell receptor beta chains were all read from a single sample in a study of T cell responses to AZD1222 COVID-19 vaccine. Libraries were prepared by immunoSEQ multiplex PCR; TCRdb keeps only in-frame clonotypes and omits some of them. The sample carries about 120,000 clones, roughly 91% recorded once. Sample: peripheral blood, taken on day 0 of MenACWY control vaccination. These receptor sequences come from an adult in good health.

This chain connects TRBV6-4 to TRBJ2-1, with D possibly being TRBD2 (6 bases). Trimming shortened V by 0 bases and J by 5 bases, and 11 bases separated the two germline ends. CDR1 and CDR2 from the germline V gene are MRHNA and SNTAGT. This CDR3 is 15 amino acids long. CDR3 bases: TGTGCCAGCAGTGACTCAGCCGGCGGGAACAATGAGCAGTTCTTC. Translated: CASSDSAGGNNEQFF.

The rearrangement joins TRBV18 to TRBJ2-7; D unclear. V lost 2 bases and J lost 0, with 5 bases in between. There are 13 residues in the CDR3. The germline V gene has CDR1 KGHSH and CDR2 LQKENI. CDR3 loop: CASSPGYSYEQYF. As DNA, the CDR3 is TGTGCCAGCTCACCAGGATACTCCTACGAGCAGTACTTC. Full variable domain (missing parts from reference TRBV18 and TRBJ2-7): NAGVMQNPRHLVRRRGQEARLRCSPMKGHSHVYWYRQLPEEGLKFMVYLQKENIIDESGMPKERFSAEFPKEGPSILRIQQVVRGDSAAYFCASSPGYSYEQYFGPGTRLTVT.